This T cell receptor (beta chain) came from a study of T-cell memory formation after mild COVID-19. Study in general: TCR clusters were mostly donor specific.

Germline V lookup: CDR1 GTSNPN, CDR2 SVGIG (reference sequence). V lost 3 bases to trimming and J lost 1 base; unmatched junction nucleotides: 7. The CDR3 runs 17 residues. Whole-study findings and limits: Memory from before infection featured some responding clones, which suggests cross-reactive memory joined. Mostly located in CM and EM were contracting CD4+ clones, with contracting CD8+ clones located in EMRA.

This clonotype was counted only a few times. Its specificity is not known. Barcoded TCR alpha and TCR beta cDNA libraries with UMIs came from 5'RACE using constant-segment primers. From the 5' RACE reads, TCRdb called clonotypes with MiXCR, one entry per CDR3 protein. The profile shows about 180,000 distinct CDR3 sequences, about 18% of them singletons. The V gene is TRBV30, the J gene TRBJ2-6; 9 nucleotides line up with TRBD1. Sample: PBMCs or a T cell subset sorted from them (not recorded which). The origin of this receptor is a man aged 18 to 35 who had mild COVID-19 (a few samples of this study predate the infection). Cell type and time point are not known. CDR3 loop: CAWSRDRVRSGANVLTF. Here the CDR3 DNA reads TGTGCCTGGAGCCGGGACAGGGTTAGATCTGGGGCCAACGTCCTGACTTTC.